This T cell receptor (beta chain) originates from a study of T cell responses to AZD1222 COVID-19 vaccine. Produced via immunoSEQ multiplex PCR; TCRdb's table is partial and in-frame only. The table includes 95,000 to 130,000 clones, 70% to 90% detected once. The CDR3 runs 16 residues. The trim removed 5 bases at V and 0 bases at J, leaving 7 bases unmatched. CDR1 and CDR2 from the germline V gene are SNHLY and FYNNEI. The TCR sequence derives from an adult in good health. The chain uses TRBV2 and TRBJ2-1; 7 nucleotides match TRBD2. The sample consisted of peripheral blood, taken on day 0 of MenACWY control vaccination. As DNA, the CDR3 is TGTGCCAGCAGTTCGTGGGAGGGCCGCTCCTACAATGAGCAGTTCTTC. This encodes CASSSWEGRSYNEQFF. The variable domain in full, completed from reference TRBV2 and TRBJ2-1, reads EPEVTQTPSHQVTQMGQEVILRCVPISNHLYFYWYRQILGQKVEFLVSFYNNEISEKSEIFDDQFSVERPDGSNFTLKIRSTKLEDSAMYFCASSSWEGRSYNEQFFGPGTRLTVL.